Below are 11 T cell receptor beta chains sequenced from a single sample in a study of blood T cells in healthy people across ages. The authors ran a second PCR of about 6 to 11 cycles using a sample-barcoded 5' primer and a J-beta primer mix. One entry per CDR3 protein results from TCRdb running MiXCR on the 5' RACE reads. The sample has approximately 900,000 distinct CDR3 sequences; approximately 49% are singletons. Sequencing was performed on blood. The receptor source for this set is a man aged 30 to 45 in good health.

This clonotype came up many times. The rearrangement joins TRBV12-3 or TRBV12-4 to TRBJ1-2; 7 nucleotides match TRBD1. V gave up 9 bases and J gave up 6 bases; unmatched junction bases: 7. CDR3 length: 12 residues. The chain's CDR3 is CASKTGSDGYTF. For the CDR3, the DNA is TGTGCCAGTAAGACAGGGAGCGATGGCTACACCTTC.

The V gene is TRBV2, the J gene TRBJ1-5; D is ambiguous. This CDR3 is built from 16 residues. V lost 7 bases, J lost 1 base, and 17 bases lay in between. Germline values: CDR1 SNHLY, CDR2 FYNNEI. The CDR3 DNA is TGTGCCAGCAAAGGAGCGGTGCTGGGGAGCAATCAGCCCCAGCATTTT. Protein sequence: CASKGAVLGSNQPQHF.

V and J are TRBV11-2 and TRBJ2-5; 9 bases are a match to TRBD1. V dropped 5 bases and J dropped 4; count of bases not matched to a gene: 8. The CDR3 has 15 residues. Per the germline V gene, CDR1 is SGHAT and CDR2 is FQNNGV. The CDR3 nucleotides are TGTGCCAGCAGCCCACAGGGGGCGGAAGGAGAGACCCAGTACTTC. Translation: CASSPQGAEGETQYF.

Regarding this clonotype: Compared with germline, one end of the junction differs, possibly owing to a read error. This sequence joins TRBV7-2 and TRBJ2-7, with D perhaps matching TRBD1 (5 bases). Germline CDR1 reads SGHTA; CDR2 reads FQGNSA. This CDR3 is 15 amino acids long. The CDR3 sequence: CASSFSQGLYNERYF. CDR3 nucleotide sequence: TGTGCCAGCAGCTTTAGCCAGGGTTTATACAATGAGCGGTACTTC. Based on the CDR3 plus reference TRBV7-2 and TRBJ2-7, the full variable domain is GAGVSQSPSNKVTEKGKDVELRCDPISGHTALYWYRQSLGQGLEFLIYFQGNSAPDKSGLPSDRFSAERTGGSVSTLTIQRTQQEDSAVYLCASSFSQGLYNERYFGPGTRLTVT.

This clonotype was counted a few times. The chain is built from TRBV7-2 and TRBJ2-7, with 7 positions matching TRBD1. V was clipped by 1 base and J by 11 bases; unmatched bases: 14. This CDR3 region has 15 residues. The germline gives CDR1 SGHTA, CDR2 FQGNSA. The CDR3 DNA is TGTGCCAGCAGCTTAGATTGGTTTGGACAGGCCCTGGAGTACTTC. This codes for CASSLDWFGQALEYF.

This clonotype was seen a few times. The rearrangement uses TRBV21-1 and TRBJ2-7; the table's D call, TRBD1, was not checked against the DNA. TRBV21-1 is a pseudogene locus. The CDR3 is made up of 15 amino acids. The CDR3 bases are TGTGCCAGCAGCTCCCAGACAGGGGAAACCTACGAGCAGTACTTC. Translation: CASSSQTGETYEQYF.

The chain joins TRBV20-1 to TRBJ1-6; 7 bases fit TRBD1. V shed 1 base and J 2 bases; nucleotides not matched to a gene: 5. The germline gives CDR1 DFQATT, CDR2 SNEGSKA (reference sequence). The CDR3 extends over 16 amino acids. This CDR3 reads CSARASGGPYNSPLHF. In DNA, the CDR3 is TGCAGTGCTAGAGCGTCAGGGGGACCCTATAATTCACCCCTCCACTTT.

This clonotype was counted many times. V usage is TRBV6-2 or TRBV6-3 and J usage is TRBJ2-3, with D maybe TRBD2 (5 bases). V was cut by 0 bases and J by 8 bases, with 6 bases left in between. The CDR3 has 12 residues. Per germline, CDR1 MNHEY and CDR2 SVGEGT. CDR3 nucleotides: TGTGCCAGCAGTTACTCAGAGGGTACGCAGTATTTT. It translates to CASSYSEGTQYF.

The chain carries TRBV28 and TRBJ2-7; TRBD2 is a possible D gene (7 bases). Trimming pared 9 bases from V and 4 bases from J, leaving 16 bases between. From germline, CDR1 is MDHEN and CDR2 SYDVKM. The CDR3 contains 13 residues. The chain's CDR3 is CASNRGGGYEQYF. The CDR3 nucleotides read TGTGCCAGTAACCGAGGGGGAGGGTACGAGCAGTACTTC.

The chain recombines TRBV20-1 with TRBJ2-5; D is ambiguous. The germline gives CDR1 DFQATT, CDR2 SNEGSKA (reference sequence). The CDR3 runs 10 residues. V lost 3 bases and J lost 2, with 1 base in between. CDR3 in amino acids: CSASQETQYF. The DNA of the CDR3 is TGCAGTGCTAGTCAAGAGACCCAGTACTTC.

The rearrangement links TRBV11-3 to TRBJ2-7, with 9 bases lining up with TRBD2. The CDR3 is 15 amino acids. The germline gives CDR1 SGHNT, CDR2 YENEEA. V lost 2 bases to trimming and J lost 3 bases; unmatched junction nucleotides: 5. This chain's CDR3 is CASSLNSGGVYEQYF. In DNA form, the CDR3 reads TGTGCCAGCAGCTTAAATAGCGGGGGTGTCTACGAGCAGTACTTC.